A selection of T cell receptor beta chains follows, all from one sample in a study of T cell changes during pregnancy in multiple sclerosis. Profiled with immunoSEQ multiplex PCR; TCRdb holds only in-frame clones, not every one. Found here are about 47,000 clones, 93% of them singletons; the top ten hold around 2%. Here the sequenced sample was peripheral blood, taken in the second trimester of pregnancy. These receptors all stem from a female donor with multiple sclerosis, enrolled in a pregnancy study. CDR3s include the opening cysteine and the closing phenylalanine or tryptophan. The order of the fields is V gene, J gene, D gene, clone size, CDR3 protein, CDR3 DNA. D genes are given only for firm matches. Clone size, where shown, is once, few, many, or a class for clones that have expanded.

>TRBV27|TRBJ1-4|NA|NA
CASSLFGGTNEKLFF
TGTGCCAGCAGTTTATTCGGCGGAACTAATGAAAAACTGTTTTTT
>TRBV18|TRBJ2-3|NA|NA
CASSPPGRQRSTDTQYF
TGTGCCAGCTCACCACCGGGCCGACAGAGGTCTACAGATACGCAGTATTTT
>TRBV7-9|TRBJ2-1|TRBD2|NA
CASSLRIGLAYNEQFF
TGTGCCAGCAGCTTACGAATAGGACTAGCCTACAATGAGCAGTTCTTC
>TRBV30|TRBJ2-1|TRBD2|once
CAWRESGRSEQFF
TGTGCCTGGAGAGAAAGCGGGAGGTCTGAGCAGTTCTTC
>TRBV5-4|TRBJ2-1|TRBD2|NA
CASSAGLAGVGNEQFF
TGTGCCAGCAGCGCGGGACTAGCGGGAGTGGGTAATGAGCAGTTCTTC
>TRBV18|TRBJ2-1|TRBD2|NA
CASSPPWTSGLNNEQFF
TGTGCCAGCTCACCACCGTGGACTAGCGGTTTAAACAATGAGCAGTTCTTC
>TRBV11-3|TRBJ2-3|NA|once
CASSSQGTSTDTQYF
TGTGCCAGCAGCTCCCAGGGAACTAGCACAGATACGCAGTATTTT
>TRBV9|TRBJ1-4|NA|NA
CASSVGGRGTNEKLFF
TGTGCCAGCAGCGTAGGAGGTCGGGGTACTAATGAAAAACTGTTTTTT
>TRBV15|TRBJ2-1|NA|once
CATSRDSAGTSSYNEQFF
TGTGCCACCAGCAGAGATTCGGCGGGGACCAGCTCCTACAATGAGCAGTTCTTC
>TRBV7-9|TRBJ1-3|TRBD1|NA
CASSLNGGQSSGNTIYF
TGTGCCAGCAGCTTAAACGGGGGACAGAGCTCTGGAAACACCATATATTTT
>TRBV13|TRBJ1-2|NA|once
CASSLVRRRDGYTF
TGTGCCAGCAGCTTAGTGCGTCGACGGGATGGCTACACCTTC
>TRBV6-5|TRBJ1-5|NA|NA
CASSWGHDQPQHF
TGTGCCAGCAGTTGGGGGCATGATCAGCCCCAGCATTTT
>TRBV11-2|TRBJ2-7|TRBD2|NA
CASSREGLAGYEQYF
TGTGCCAGCAGCCGAGAGGGACTAGCGGGCTACGAGCAGTACTTC
>TRBV11-3|TRBJ2-1|TRBD1|once
CASRDRGNEQFF
TGTGCCAGCAGGGACAGGGGGAATGAGCAGTTCTTC
>TRBV7-9|TRBJ1-5|NA|NA
CASSDNSNQPQHF
TGTGCCAGCAGTGACAATAGCAATCAGCCCCAGCATTTT
>TRBV27|TRBJ1-5|TRBD1|NA
CASSYGTGNQPQHF
TGTGCCAGCAGTTACGGGACAGGAAATCAGCCCCAGCATTTT
>TRBV9|TRBJ1-4|NA|NA
CASSVAGETNEKLFF
TGTGCCAGCAGCGTAGCGGGAGAGACTAATGAAAAACTGTTTTTT
>TRBV5-6|TRBJ2-1|TRBD1|NA
CASSPTGAPYNEQFF
TGTGCCAGCAGCCCCACAGGGGCCCCCTACAATGAGCAGTTCTTC
>TRBV14|TRBJ1-1|NA|NA
CASSWGQNTEAFF
TGTGCCAGCAGCTGGGGACAGAACACTGAAGCTTTCTTT
>TRBV20-1|TRBJ2-1|NA|NA
CSARAGVGQFF
TGCAGTGCTAGAGCCGGTGTCGGGCAGTTCTTC
>TRBV7-6|TRBJ1-5|NA|NA
CASSLQGNQPQHF
TGTGCCAGCAGCCTCCAGGGAAATCAGCCCCAGCATTTT
>TRBV15|TRBJ1-2|TRBD1|NA
CATSRENRGFDGYTF
TGTGCCACCAGCAGAGAGAACAGGGGTTTCGACGGCTACACCTTC
>TRBV9|TRBJ2-1|TRBD2|NA
CASSVGGGRANQNEQFF
TGTGCCAGCAGCGTAGGGGGCGGGAGGGCCAACCAGAATGAGCAGTTCTTC
>TRBV28|TRBJ2-7|NA|NA
CASSLPTEGEHEQYF
TGTGCCAGCAGTCTCCCGACAGAGGGGGAACACGAGCAGTACTTC
>TRBV15|TRBJ1-4|NA|NA
CATSRDPGAGEEDEKLFF
TGTGCCACCAGCAGAGATCCTGGGGCCGGGGAGGAGGATGAAAAACTGTTTTTT
>TRBV13|TRBJ2-7|NA|NA
CASSVGHITYEQYF
TGTGCCAGCAGCGTCGGACACATTACCTACGAGCAGTACTTC
>TRBV2|TRBJ1-4|NA|NA
CASSEAEEVLVKLFF
TGTGCCAGCAGTGAAGCGGAGGAAGTCTTAGTAAAACTGTTTTTT
>TRBV7-9|TRBJ2-7|NA|NA
CASSTRGYEQYF
TGTGCCAGCAGCACACGGGGCTACGAGCAGTACTTC
>TRBV9|TRBJ2-1|NA|NA
CASSAFRSSFSYNEQFF
TGTGCCAGCAGCGCCTTCCGTTCCTCTTTCTCCTACAATGAGCAGTTCTTC
>TRBV28|TRBJ2-1|TRBD1|NA
CASNPTKGDREINEQFF
TGTGCCAGCAATCCCACCAAGGGGGACAGGGAAATAAATGAGCAGTTCTTC
>TRBV13|TRBJ1-1|NA|NA
CASSEGVSTEAFF
TGTGCCAGCAGCGAAGGGGTAAGCACTGAAGCTTTCTTT
>TRBV7-9|TRBJ2-7|NA|NA
CASSLEESSYEQYF
TGTGCCAGCAGCTTAGAGGAGAGCTCCTACGAGCAGTACTTC
>TRBV10-2|TRBJ2-7|NA|once
CASLGGRTYEQYF
TGCGCCAGCTTAGGCGGGCGTACCTACGAGCAGTACTTC
>TRBV6-5|TRBJ2-5|TRBD2|NA
CASSYGLAGDGETQYF
TGTGCCAGCAGTTACGGGTTGGCGGGAGACGGGGAGACCCAGTACTTC
>TRBV7-9|TRBJ2-5|TRBD2|NA
CASSQGLNQETQYF
TGTGCCAGCAGCCAGGGACTAAACCAAGAGACCCAGTACTTC
>TRBV28|TRBJ1-5|NA|NA
CASSLAGFGSNQPQHF
TGTGCCAGCAGTTTAGCAGGGTTTGGTAGCAATCAGCCCCAGCATTTT
>TRBV18|TRBJ2-2|TRBD2|NA
CASSPLGLAFTGELFF
TGTGCCAGCTCACCACTCGGACTAGCGTTTACCGGGGAGCTGTTTTTT
>TRBV5-4|TRBJ2-5|NA|NA
CASSSKETQYF
TGTGCCAGCAGTTCTAAAGAGACCCAGTACTTC
>TRBV29-1|TRBJ1-4|TRBD1|once
CSVRSGQFNEKLFF
TGCAGCGTGAGATCGGGACAGTTTAATGAAAAACTGTTTTTT